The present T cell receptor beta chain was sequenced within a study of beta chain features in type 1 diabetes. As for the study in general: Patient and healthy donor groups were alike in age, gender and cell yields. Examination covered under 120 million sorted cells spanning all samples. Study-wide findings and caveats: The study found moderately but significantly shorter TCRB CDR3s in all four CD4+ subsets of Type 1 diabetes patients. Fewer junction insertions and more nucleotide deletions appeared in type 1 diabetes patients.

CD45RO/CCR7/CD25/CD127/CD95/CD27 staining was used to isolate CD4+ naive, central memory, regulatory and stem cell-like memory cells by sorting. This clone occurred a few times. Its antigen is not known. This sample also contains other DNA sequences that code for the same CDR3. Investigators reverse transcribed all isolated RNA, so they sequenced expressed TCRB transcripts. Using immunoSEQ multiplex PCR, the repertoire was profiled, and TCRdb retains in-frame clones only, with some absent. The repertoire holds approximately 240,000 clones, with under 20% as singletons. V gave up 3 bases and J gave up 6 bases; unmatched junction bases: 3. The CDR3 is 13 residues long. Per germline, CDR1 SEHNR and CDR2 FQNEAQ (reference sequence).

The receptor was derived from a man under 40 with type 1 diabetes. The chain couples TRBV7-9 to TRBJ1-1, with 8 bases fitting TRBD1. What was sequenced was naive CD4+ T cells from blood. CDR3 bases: TGTGCCAGCAGCTTGGGACAGGAGGCTGAAGCTTTCTTT. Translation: CASSLGQEAEAFF.